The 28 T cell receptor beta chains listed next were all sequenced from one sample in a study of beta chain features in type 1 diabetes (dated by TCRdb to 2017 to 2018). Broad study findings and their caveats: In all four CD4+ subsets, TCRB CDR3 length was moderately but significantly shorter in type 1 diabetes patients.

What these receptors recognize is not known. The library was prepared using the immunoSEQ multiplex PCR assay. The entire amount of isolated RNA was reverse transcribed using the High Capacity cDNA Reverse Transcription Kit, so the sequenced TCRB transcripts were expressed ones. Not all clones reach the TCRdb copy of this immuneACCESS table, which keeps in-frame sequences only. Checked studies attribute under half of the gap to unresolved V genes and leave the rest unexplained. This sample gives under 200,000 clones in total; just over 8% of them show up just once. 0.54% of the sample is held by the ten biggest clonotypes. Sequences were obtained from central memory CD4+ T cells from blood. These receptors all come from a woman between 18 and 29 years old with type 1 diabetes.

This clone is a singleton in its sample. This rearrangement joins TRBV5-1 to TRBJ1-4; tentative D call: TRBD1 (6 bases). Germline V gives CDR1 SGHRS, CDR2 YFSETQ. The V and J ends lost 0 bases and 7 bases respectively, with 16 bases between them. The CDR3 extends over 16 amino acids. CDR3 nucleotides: TGCGCCAGCAGCTTGGAGGGATGGGACACCGGTGAAAAACTGTTTTTT. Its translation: CASSLEGWDTGEKLFF.

This chain's CDR3 is CASSQITLAGVYTGELFF. CDR3 nucleotide sequence: TGTGCCAGCAGCCAAATAACGCTAGCGGGAGTCTACACCGGGGAGCTGTTTTTT. The chain is built from TRBV4-2 and TRBJ2-2, with 10 bases lining up with TRBD2. This CDR3 is 18 amino acids long. CDR1 is LGHNA and CDR2 is YNFKEQ in the germline V gene. Germline trimming cut 2 bases from V and 3 bases from J; bases unmatched to any gene: 9.

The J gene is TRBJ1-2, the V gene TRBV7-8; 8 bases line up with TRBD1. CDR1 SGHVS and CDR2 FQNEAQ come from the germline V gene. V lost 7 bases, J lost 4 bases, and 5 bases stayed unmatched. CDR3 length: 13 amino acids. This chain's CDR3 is CASTPDRGYGYTF. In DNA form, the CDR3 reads TGTGCCAGCACCCCTGACAGGGGCTATGGCTACACCTTC. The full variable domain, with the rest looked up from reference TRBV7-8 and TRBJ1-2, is GAGVSQSPRYKVAKRGQDVALRCDPISGHVSLFWYQQALGQGPEFLTYFQNEAQLDKSGLPSDRFFAERPEGSVSTLKIQRTQQEDSAVYLCASTPDRGYGYTFGSGTRLTVV.

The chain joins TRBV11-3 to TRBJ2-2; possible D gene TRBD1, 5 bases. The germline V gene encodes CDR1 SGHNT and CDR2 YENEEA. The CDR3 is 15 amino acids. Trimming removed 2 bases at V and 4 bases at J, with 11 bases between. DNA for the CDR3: TGTGCCAGCAGCTTATTTCAGGGCGGCACCGGGGAGCTGTTTTTT. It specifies CASSLFQGGTGELFF.

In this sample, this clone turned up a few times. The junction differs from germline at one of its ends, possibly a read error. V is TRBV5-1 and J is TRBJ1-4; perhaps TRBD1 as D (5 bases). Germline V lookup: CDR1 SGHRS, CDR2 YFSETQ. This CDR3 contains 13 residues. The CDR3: CASSQQVETRRHF. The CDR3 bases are TGCGCCAGCAGCCAACAGGTAGAGACCCGGCGGCATTTT.

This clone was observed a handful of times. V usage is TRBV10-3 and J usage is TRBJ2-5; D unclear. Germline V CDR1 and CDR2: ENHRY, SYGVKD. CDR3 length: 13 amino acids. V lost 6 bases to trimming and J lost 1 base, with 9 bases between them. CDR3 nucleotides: TGTGCCATCAGGGGCCCTCTCCAAGAGACCCAGTACTTC. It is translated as CAIRGPLQETQYF.

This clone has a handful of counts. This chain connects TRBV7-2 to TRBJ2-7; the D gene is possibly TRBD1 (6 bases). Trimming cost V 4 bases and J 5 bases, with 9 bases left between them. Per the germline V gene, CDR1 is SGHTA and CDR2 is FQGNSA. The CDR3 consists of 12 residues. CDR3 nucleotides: TGTGCCAGCAGCTCCTACAGGGACGAGCAGTACTTC. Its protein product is CASSSYRDEQYF.

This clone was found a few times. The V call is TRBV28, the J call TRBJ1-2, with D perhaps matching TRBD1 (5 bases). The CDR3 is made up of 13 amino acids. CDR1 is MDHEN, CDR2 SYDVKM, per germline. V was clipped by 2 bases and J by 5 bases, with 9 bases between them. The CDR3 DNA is TGTGCCAGCAGTTTACCCGGGGGATATGGCTACACCTTC. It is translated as CASSLPGGYGYTF.

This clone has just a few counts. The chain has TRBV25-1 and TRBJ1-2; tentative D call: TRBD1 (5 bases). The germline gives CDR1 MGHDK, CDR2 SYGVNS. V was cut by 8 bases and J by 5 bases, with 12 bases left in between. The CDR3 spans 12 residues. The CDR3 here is CASLGQTYGYTF. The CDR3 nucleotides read TGTGCCAGCCTAGGACAAACTTATGGCTACACCTTC.

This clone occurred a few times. The CDR3 DNA reads TGTGCCAGCAGCCTCTCTAGCGGGAGGCTCATTGAGTATTTT. Residues: CASSLSSGRLIEYF. The rearrangement joins TRBV7-2 to TRBJ2-3; the match to TRBD2 covers 11 bases. Losses at the gene ends were 5 bases for V and 13 bases for J; bases not matched to a gene: 11. CDR1 SGHTA and CDR2 FQGNSA come from the germline V gene. The CDR3 has 14 residues.

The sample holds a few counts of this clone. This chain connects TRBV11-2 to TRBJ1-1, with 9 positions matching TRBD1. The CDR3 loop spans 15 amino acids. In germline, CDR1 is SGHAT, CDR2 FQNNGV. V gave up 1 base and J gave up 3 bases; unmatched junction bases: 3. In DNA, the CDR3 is TGTGCCAGCAGCTTAGGGGACAGGGACCACACTGAAGCTTTCTTT. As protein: CASSLGDRDHTEAFF.

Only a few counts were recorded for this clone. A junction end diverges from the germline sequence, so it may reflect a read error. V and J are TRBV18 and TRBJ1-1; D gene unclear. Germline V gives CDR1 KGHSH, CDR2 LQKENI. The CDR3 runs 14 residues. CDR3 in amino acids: CASSPRRGNTEAFF. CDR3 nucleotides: TGTGCCAGCTCCCCACGGCGGGGTAACACTGAAGCTTTCTTT.

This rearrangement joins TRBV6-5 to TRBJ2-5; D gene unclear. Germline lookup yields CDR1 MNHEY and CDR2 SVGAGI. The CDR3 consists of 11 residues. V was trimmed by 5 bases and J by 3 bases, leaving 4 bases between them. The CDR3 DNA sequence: TGTGCCAGCAGTCCCAAAGAGACCCAGTACTTC. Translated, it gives CASSPKETQYF.

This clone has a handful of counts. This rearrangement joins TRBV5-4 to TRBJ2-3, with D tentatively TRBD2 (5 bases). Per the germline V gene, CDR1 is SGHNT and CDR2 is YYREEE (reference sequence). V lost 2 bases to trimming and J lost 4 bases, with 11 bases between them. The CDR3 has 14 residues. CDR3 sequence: CASSFPSSADTQYF. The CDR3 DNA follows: TGTGCCAGCAGCTTCCCTAGCTCGGCAGATACGCAGTATTTT.

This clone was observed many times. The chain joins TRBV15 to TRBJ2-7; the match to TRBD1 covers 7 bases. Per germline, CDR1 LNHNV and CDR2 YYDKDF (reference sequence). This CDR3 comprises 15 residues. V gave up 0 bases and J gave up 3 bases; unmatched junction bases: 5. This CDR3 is CATSRETGSIYEQYF. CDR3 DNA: TGTGCCACCAGCAGAGAGACAGGGTCGATCTACGAGCAGTACTTC. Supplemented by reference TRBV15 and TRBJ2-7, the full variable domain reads DAMVIQNPRYQVTQFGKPVTLSCSQTLNHNVMYWYQQKSSQAPKLLFHYYDKDFNNEADTPDNFQSRRPNTSFCFLDIRSPGLGDTAMYLCATSRETGSIYEQYFGPGTRLTVT.

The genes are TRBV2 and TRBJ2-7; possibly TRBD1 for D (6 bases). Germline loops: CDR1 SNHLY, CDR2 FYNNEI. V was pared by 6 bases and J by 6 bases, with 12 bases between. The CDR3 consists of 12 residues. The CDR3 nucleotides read TGTGCCAGCAGCCAAGACAGGTTCGAGCAGTACTTC. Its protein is CASSQDRFEQYF.

This chain's CDR3 is CSGKGADGYTF. DNA of the CDR3: TGCAGCGGAAAGGGGGCGGATGGCTACACCTTC. The genes are TRBV29-1 and TRBJ1-2; 7 bases align to TRBD1. The J segment lost 6 bases and the V segment lost 7 bases, leaving 5 bases of the junction unmatched. Germline values: CDR1 SQVTM, CDR2 ANQGSEA. The CDR3 runs to 11 residues.

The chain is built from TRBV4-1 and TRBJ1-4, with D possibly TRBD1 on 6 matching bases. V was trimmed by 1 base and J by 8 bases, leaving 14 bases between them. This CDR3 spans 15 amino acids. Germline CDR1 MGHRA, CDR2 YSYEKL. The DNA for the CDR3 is TGCGCCAGCAGCCAAGGTGGAGGGGGGGGAGAAAAACTGTTTTTT. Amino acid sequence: CASSQGGGGGEKLFF.

CDR3 region: CASSGRDRGSSDEQYF. In nucleotides, the CDR3 is TGCGCCAGCAGCGGAAGGGACAGGGGGTCCAGTGACGAGCAGTACTTC. This rearrangement joins TRBV5-1 to TRBJ2-7, with 11 bases identical to TRBD1. Looked up from germline, CDR1 is SGHRS and CDR2 is YFSETQ. The trim removed 4 bases at V and 5 bases at J, leaving 11 bases unmatched. CDR3 length equals 16 residues.

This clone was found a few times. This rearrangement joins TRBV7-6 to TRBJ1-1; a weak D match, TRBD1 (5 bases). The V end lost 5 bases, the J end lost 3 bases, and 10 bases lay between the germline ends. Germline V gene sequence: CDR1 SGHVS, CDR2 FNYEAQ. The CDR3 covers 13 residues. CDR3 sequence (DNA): TGTGCCAGCAGCACACAACAGGACACTGAAGCTTTCTTT. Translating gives CASSTQQDTEAFF.

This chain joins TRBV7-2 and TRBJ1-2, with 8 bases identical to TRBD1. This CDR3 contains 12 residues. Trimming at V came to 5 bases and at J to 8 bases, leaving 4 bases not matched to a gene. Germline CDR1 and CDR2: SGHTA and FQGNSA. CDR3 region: CASSGRQGGYTF. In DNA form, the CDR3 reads TGTGCCAGCAGCGGTCGACAGGGGGGCTACACCTTC.

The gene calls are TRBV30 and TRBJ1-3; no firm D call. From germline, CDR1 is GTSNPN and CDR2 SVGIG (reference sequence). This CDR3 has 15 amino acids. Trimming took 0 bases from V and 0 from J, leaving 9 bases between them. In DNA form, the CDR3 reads TGTGCCTGGAGTGTACTCCTGAGCTCTGGAAACACCATATATTTT. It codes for CAWSVLLSSGNTIYF.

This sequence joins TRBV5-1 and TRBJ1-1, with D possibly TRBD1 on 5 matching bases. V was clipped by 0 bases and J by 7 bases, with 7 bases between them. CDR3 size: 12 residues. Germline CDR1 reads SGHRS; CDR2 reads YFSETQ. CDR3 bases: TGCGCCAGCAGCTTGGTCCAGGGTGAAGCTTTCTTT. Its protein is CASSLVQGEAFF.

The CDR3 protein is CASQTGHLTQETQYF. The CDR3 DNA follows: TGCGCCAGCCAAACAGGACACCTTACCCAAGAGACCCAGTACTTC. The chain links TRBV5-1 to TRBJ2-5; tentatively, D is TRBD1 (5 bases). CDR1 and CDR2 (germline): SGHRS, YFSETQ. The CDR3 extends over 15 amino acids. Trimming took off 7 bases at V and 1 base at J, with 17 bases between the two ends.

CDR3 loop: CASSLTSTSGANVLTF. The CDR3 DNA reads TGTGCCAGCAGCTTAACGTCTACCTCTGGGGCCAACGTCCTGACTTTC. The chain has TRBV7-2 and TRBJ2-6, with no clear D. V was shortened by 2 bases and J by 0 bases, with 8 bases between the two germline ends. This CDR3 is 16 amino acids long. The germline V gene encodes CDR1 SGHTA and CDR2 FQGNSA.

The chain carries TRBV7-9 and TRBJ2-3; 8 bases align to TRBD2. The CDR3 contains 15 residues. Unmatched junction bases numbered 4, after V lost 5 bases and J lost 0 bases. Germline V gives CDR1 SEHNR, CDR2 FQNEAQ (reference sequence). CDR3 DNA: TGTGCCAGCAGCCTTAGCGGGGTTAGCACAGATACGCAGTATTTT. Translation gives CASSLSGVSTDTQYF.

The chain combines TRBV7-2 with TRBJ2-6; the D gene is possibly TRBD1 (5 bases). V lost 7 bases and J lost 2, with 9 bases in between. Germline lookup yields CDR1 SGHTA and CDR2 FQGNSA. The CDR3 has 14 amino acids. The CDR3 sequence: CASNRRAGANVLTF. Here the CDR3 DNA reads TGTGCCAGCAACAGGAGAGCTGGGGCCAACGTCCTGACTTTC.

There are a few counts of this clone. CDR3 nucleotides: TGCAGCGTTGTGGTAGTAGAGACCCAGTACTTC. Translated, it gives CSVVVVETQYF. The chain has TRBV29-1 and TRBJ2-5; D call uncertain. Trimming left V 4 bases short and J 4 bases short, with 7 bases between. Germline CDR1 and CDR2: SQVTM and ANQGSEA. This CDR3 contains 11 residues.